This T cell receptor (beta chain) was captured by sequencing in a study of T cell changes during pregnancy in multiple sclerosis. V lost 2 bases, J lost 5 bases, and 14 bases lay in between. Germline CDR1 and CDR2: SGHVS and FQNEAQ. There are 15 residues in the CDR3. Sequencing used immunoSEQ multiplex PCR; TCRdb keeps in-frame clones, though not all of them. The sample shows over 30,000 clones, more than 75% of them seen only once. The starting material was CD4+ T cells from peripheral blood mononuclear cells, obtained in the second trimester of pregnancy. The source is a female donor in good health, enrolled as a control in a pregnancy study. The chain is built from TRBV7-8 and TRBJ2-3, with D unclear. CDR3 nucleotides: TGTGCCAGCAGCTTATGGGCAGGCCTTAGAGATACGCAGTATTTT. It is translated as CASSLWAGLRDTQYF.